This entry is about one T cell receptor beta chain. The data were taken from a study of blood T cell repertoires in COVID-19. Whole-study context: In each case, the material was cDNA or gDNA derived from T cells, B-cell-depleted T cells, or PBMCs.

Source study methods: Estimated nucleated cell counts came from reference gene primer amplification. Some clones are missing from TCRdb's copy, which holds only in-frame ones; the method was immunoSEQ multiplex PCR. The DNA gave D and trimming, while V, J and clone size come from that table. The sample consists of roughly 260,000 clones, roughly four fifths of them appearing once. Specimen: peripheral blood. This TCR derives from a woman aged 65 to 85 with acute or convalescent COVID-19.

The CDR3 sequence: CASTPSTAANEKLFF. CDR3 DNA sequence: TGTGCCAGCACCCCCTCGACAGCTGCTAATGAAAAACTGTTTTTT. V is TRBV6-2 or TRBV6-3 and J is TRBJ1-4, with TRBD1 as a possible D gene (5 bases). Looked up from germline, CDR1 is MNHEY and CDR2 is SVGEGT. V was cut by 7 bases and J by 3 bases, with 15 bases left in between. The CDR3 spans 15 residues.